This entry lists 12 T cell receptor beta chains sequenced from one sample in a study of T cell responses to AZD1222 COVID-19 vaccine. The protocol was immunoSEQ multiplex PCR, while the TCRdb copy is restricted to in-frame clones and leaves out a portion. The data show fewer than 130,000 clones, roughly 90% seen once. Sample: peripheral blood, taken 28 days after the second AZD1222 dose. The receptors were sampled from an adult who received the AZD1222 COVID-19 vaccine.

V is TRBV6-5 and J is TRBJ2-2; TRBD1 is a possible D gene (5 bases). This CDR3 region has 15 residues. Germline CDR1 MNHEY, CDR2 SVGAGI. Trimming took off 6 bases at V and 0 bases at J, with 11 bases between the two ends. The CDR3 here is CASSPSDTNTGELFF. The DNA for the CDR3 is TGTGCCAGCAGCCCCTCGGACACGAACACCGGGGAGCTGTTTTTT.

The chain combines TRBV4-2 with TRBJ1-3; a weak D match, TRBD1 (5 bases). Germline CDR1 and CDR2: LGHNA and YNFKEQ. V lost 0 bases, J lost 2 bases, and 8 bases lay in between. This CDR3 spans 15 amino acids. The DNA of the CDR3 is TGTGCCAGCAGCCAAGATTGGGGGGCTGGAAACACCATATATTTT. Translated: CASSQDWGAGNTIYF.

V and J are TRBV5-1 and TRBJ2-6, with D possibly matching TRBD1 (6 bases). The V end was cut by 4 bases, the J end by 0 bases, with 23 bases between. Germline-derived CDR1 and CDR2 are SGHRS and YFSETQ. The CDR3 has 20 residues. The CDR3 DNA reads as TGCGCCAGCAGCCGAGGATTTACAGGGCTAGATCCCTCTGGGGCCAACGTCCTGACTTTC. The encoded protein is CASSRGFTGLDPSGANVLTF.

The rearrangement uses TRBV12-3 or TRBV12-4 and TRBJ1-2; D not certain. The V end was cut by 8 bases, the J end by 8 bases, with 15 bases between. This CDR3 is built from 12 residues. The CDR3 sequence: CASAKSGRGYTF. CDR3 bases: TGTGCCAGCGCAAAAAGCGGCCGGGGCTACACCTTC.

The chain combines TRBV28 with TRBJ1-3, with 9 bases that match TRBD1. After removal of 3 bases from V and 8 bases from J, the junction contained 11 bases not matched to a gene. Germline CDR1 is MDHEN and CDR2 is SYDVKM. The CDR3 sequence is 16 residues long. The chain's CDR3 is CASSFRFGTGRDTIYF. The CDR3 DNA reads as TGTGCCAGCAGTTTTAGATTCGGGACAGGGAGGGACACCATATATTTT.

This clone was found once. The J gene is TRBJ2-1, the V gene TRBV5-1; 9 bases match TRBD1. The CDR3 contains 14 residues. The V segment lost 6 bases and the J segment 6 bases; nucleotides outside the gene matches: 7. Per germline, CDR1 SGHRS and CDR2 YFSETQ. The CDR3 DNA reads as TGCGCCAGCACCACGGGACAGGGTGGCAATGAGCAGTTCTTC. Its translation is CASTTGQGGNEQFF.

This rearrangement joins TRBV18 to TRBJ2-1; the match to TRBD2 covers 11 bases. Per the germline V gene, CDR1 is KGHSH and CDR2 is LQKENI. V shed 4 bases and J 7 bases; nucleotides not matched to a gene: 6. The CDR3 runs 15 residues. As DNA, the CDR3 is TGTGCCAGCTCACTACTAGCGGGGGCCTTTAATGAGCAGTTCTTC. This translates into CASSLLAGAFNEQFF.

This chain links TRBV9 with TRBJ2-1; perhaps TRBD2 as D (5 bases). V was pared by 3 bases and J by 7 bases, with 20 bases between. Germline V gene data show CDR1 as SGDLS and CDR2 as YYNGEE. This CDR3 contains 16 residues. This CDR3 is CASSALEASFSNEQFF. CDR3 sequence (DNA): TGTGCCAGCAGCGCTCTCGAGGCTAGCTTCTCGAATGAGCAGTTCTTC.

This chain uses TRBV5-1 with TRBJ1-1; 7 bases agree with TRBD1. The CDR3 spans 13 residues. Trimming removed 4 bases from V and 6 bases from J; junction bases left unmatched: 6. Germline V gene lookup returns CDR1 SGHRS and CDR2 YFSETQ. CDR3 in DNA: TGCGCCAGCAGCCGAGACAGGGTCTCTGAAGCTTTCTTT. It codes for CASSRDRVSEAFF.

This clone has just a few counts. Within the sample, other DNA sequences also encode this same CDR3. V is TRBV5-5 and J is TRBJ2-2, with D uncertain. Germline V lookup: CDR1 SGHKS, CDR2 YYEKEE (reference sequence). Trimming stripped 2 bases from V and 0 bases from J, with 5 bases between. The CDR3 sequence is 14 residues long. CDR3 sequence (DNA): TGTGCCAGCAGCTTAGGACCGAACACCGGGGAGCTGTTTTTT. Amino acid sequence: CASSLGPNTGELFF.

CDR3 nucleotides: TGTGCCAGCTCACCACCTTCGCGGGGGAGCTACAATGAGCAGTTCTTC. Its translation is CASSPPSRGSYNEQFF. The chain is built from TRBV18 and TRBJ2-1; 7 bases fit TRBD2. CDR3 length equals 16 residues. After removal of 0 bases from V and 3 bases from J, the junction contained 5 bases not matched to a gene. The germline V gene encodes CDR1 KGHSH and CDR2 LQKENI.

The chain has TRBV25-1 and TRBJ1-1; D unresolved. The CDR3 has 14 amino acids. The germline V gene has CDR1 MGHDK and CDR2 SYGVNS. V was clipped by 0 bases and J by 1 base, with 6 bases between them. In DNA form, the CDR3 reads TGTGCCAGCAGTGAATATCCCGGGAACACTGAAGCTTTCTTT. Its protein is CASSEYPGNTEAFF.